Presented here are 15 T cell receptor beta chains from one specimen sequenced in a study of blood T cell repertoires in COVID-19. Assay used: immunoSEQ multiplex PCR; TCRdb lists only in-frame clones, some missing. The sample has about 440,000 clones, roughly 89% seen once. Sequenced material: peripheral blood. Source of these receptors: a woman in her 30s with acute or convalescent COVID-19.

The gene calls are TRBV10-2 and TRBJ1-5; 7 nucleotides agree with TRBD1. Germline V gene lookup returns CDR1 WSHSY and CDR2 SAAADI. With V trimmed by 4 bases and J by 9 bases, 9 bases remained unmatched. This CDR3 has 14 residues. The chain's CDR3 is CASSGTGVRSPQHF. The CDR3 DNA is TGCGCCAGCAGTGGGACAGGCGTCCGTTCGCCCCAGCATTTT.

The genes are TRBV2 and TRBJ2-5; TRBD2 aligns across 9 bases. The germline V gene encodes CDR1 SNHLY and CDR2 FYNNEI. With 5 bases clipped from V and 2 bases from J, the junction kept 3 bases outside the gene matches. The CDR3 runs to 14 residues. Here the CDR3 DNA reads TGTGCCAGCAGTAGACTAGCGGAGCAAGAGACCCAGTACTTC. It encodes CASSRLAEQETQYF.

The V and J genes are TRBV6-5 and TRBJ2-7; D not resolved. Trimming left V 6 bases short and J 6 bases short, with 6 bases between. CDR1 MNHEY and CDR2 SVGAGI come from the germline V gene. There are 10 residues in the CDR3. CDR3 DNA: TGTGCCAGCAGGTCGGTCGAGCAGTACTTC. This sequence encodes CASRSVEQYF.

On this clone: At the DNA level, this CDR3 is encoded by other sequences in the same sample as well. The chain combines TRBV9 with TRBJ2-2; D is unresolved. CDR3 length: 13 amino acids. V gave up 0 bases and J gave up 3 bases, with 3 bases separating them. CDR1 and CDR2 (germline): SGDLS, YYNGEE. CDR3 residues: CASSVGDTGELFF. CDR3 DNA: TGTGCCAGCAGCGTAGGAGACACCGGGGAGCTGTTTTTT.

J is TRBJ2-3 and V is TRBV28; possibly TRBD2 for D (6 bases). Germline CDR1 is MDHEN and CDR2 is SYDVKM. The CDR3 totals 16 residues. Trimming took off 2 bases at V and 6 bases at J, with 18 bases between the two ends. CDR3 protein: CASSLRLGGARDTQYF. Here the CDR3 DNA reads TGTGCCAGCAGTTTAAGACTGGGGGGAGCCCGGGATACGCAGTATTTT.

The chain has TRBV5-6 and TRBJ1-6, with 9 nucleotides matching TRBD1. J lost 11 bases, V lost 2 bases, and 11 bases had no gene match. Germline V lookup: CDR1 SGHDT, CDR2 YYEEEE. The length of the CDR3 is 16 residues. The CDR3 protein is CASSLYSSTGGTPLHF. Written as DNA, the CDR3 is TGTGCCAGCAGCTTATACTCATCGACAGGGGGAACACCCCTCCACTTT. Complete variable domain (other parts from reference TRBV5-6 and TRBJ1-6): DAGVTQSPTHLIKTRGQQVTLRCSPKSGHDTVSWYQQALGQGPQFIFQYYEEEERQRGNFPDRFSGHQFPNYSSELNVNALLLGDSALYLCASSLYSSTGGTPLHFGNGTRLTVT.

Note on this clone: Different DNA sequences within this sample yield the same CDR3. The chain carries TRBV28 and TRBJ1-1; no definite D call. This CDR3 has 13 residues. Trimming removed 6 bases from V and 1 base from J, with 9 bases in between. Germline V CDR1 and CDR2: MDHEN, SYDVKM. CDR3 protein: CASSFTRNTEAFF. In DNA form, the CDR3 reads TGTGCCAGCAGCTTTACAAGGAACACTGAAGCTTTCTTT.

The chain joins TRBV4-1 to TRBJ1-5; D is uncertain. Germline CDR1 and CDR2: MGHRA and YSYEKL. This CDR3 is built from 15 residues. Trimming left V 0 bases short and J 0 bases short, with 6 bases between. The chain's CDR3 is CASSQESYSNQPQHF. In DNA, the CDR3 is TGCGCCAGCAGCCAAGAGTCGTATAGCAATCAGCCCCAGCATTTT.

In the case of this clone: Other DNA sequences in the same sample also yield this CDR3. The chain combines TRBV5-1 with TRBJ2-1, with 15 bases fitting TRBD2. The CDR3 spans 15 residues. The V gene end was trimmed by 4 bases and the J gene end by 10 bases; junction bases not matched to a gene: 6. Germline V gives CDR1 SGHRS, CDR2 YFSETQ. The CDR3 region is CASSGLAGGPGEQFF. As DNA, the CDR3 is TGCGCCAGCAGCGGACTAGCGGGGGGGCCGGGGGAGCAGTTCTTC.

This clone was seen a handful of times. The gene calls are TRBV2 and TRBJ1-1, with a tentative D call TRBD1 (5 bases). The V end was cut by 3 bases, the J end by 5 bases, with 7 bases between. This CDR3 spans 12 amino acids. Looked up from germline, CDR1 is SNHLY and CDR2 is FYNNEI. This chain's CDR3 is CASSDRTTEAFF. The DNA of the CDR3 is TGTGCCAGCAGTGACAGGACAACTGAAGCTTTCTTT. The variable domain in full, with the rest retrieved from reference TRBV2 and TRBJ1-1, is EPEVTQTPSHQVTQMGQEVILRCVPISNHLYFYWYRQILGQKVEFLVSFYNNEISEKSEIFDDQFSVERPDGSNFTLKIRSTKLEDSAMYFCASSDRTTEAFFGQGTRLTVV.

V gene TRBV9 combines with J gene TRBJ1-4; possible D gene TRBD1, 5 bases. Germline V gives CDR1 SGDLS, CDR2 YYNGEE. The CDR3 runs 15 residues. Trimming removed 0 bases from V and 6 bases from J, with 12 bases in between. The CDR3 DNA is TGTGCCAGCAGCGTAGAAGGGGCTTCGGATGAAAAACTGTTTTTT. It translates to CASSVEGASDEKLFF.

V usage is TRBV5-1 and J usage is TRBJ1-2; 9 nucleotides align to TRBD1. The ends lost 4 bases at V and 3 bases at J; junction bases unmatched: 1. The CDR3 runs 13 residues. The germline gives CDR1 SGHRS, CDR2 YFSETQ. CDR3 sequence reads: CASSGDRDYGYTF. The CDR3 DNA follows: TGCGCCAGCAGCGGGGACAGGGACTATGGCTACACCTTC.

This rearrangement joins TRBV27 to TRBJ2-2, with D uncertain. The CDR3 length is 14 residues. V was clipped by 7 bases and J by 7 bases, with 16 bases between them. The V gene's germline CDR1 is MNHEY and CDR2 SMNVEV (reference sequence). The CDR3 here is CASNWMGPVGELFF. In nucleotides, the CDR3 is TGTGCCAGCAACTGGATGGGCCCGGTCGGGGAGCTGTTTTTT.

This chain links TRBV5-1 with TRBJ2-5, with D possibly matching TRBD1 (6 bases). In germline, CDR1 is SGHRS, CDR2 YFSETQ. The CDR3 runs to 15 residues. Trimming removed 4 bases at V and 1 base at J, with 14 bases between. CDR3 region: CASSDQGQLQETQYF. Written as DNA, the CDR3 is TGCGCCAGCAGCGACCAGGGACAACTCCAAGAGACCCAGTACTTC.

To note about this clone: One junction end does not reproduce the germline sequence, and a read error may be involved. The genes are TRBV4-1 and TRBJ2-7; D possibly corresponds to TRBD2 (6 bases). CDR3 length: 12 residues. Germline CDR1 is MGHRA and CDR2 is YSYEKL. The CDR3 region has the DNA TGCGCCAGCAGCCTACTCGGCGGGGACCCATCTTTC. Protein: CASSLLGGDPSF.